A selection of T cell receptor beta chains follows, all from one sample in a study of preoperative IRX-2 immunotherapy in early breast cancer. Here immunoSEQ multiplex PCR was the method, and the copy in TCRdb shows in-frame clones only, minus some. The sample shows 20,000 to 30,000 clones, around 89% of them seen only once. The sample in question was tumor tissue, obtained after IRX-2 immunotherapy. Receptors originate from a human donor with breast cancer. Each CDR3 is given without its conserved first and last residue. The order of the fields is V gene, CDR3 protein.

v_call: TRBV30
cdr3_aa: AWSVSRQGGGYT

v_call: TRBV6-5
cdr3_aa: ASSVIPGGDYEQY

v_call: TRBV19
cdr3_aa: ASSMRTDMNTEAF

v_call: TRBV27
cdr3_aa: ASSSGVNTRELF

v_call: TRBV19
cdr3_aa: ASSKGGLAGEAYEQY

v_call: TRBV27
cdr3_aa: ASGVGQALSQPQH

v_call: TRBV6-5
cdr3_aa: ASSGTSRAGELF

v_call: TRBV18
cdr3_aa: ASSPPGQSHGYT

v_call: TRBV9
cdr3_aa: ASSPGGGRDTQY

v_call: TRBV5-1
cdr3_aa: ASSWPGTGNEQF

v_call: TRBV12-2
cdr3_aa: ASRLSGGGSYNEQF

v_call: TRBV12-5
cdr3_aa: ASGLVVGQGSEKLF

v_call: TRBV30
cdr3_aa: AWRGQNYNEKLF

v_call: TRBV7-2
cdr3_aa: ASSLVAAQGGDTQY

v_call: TRBV7-2
cdr3_aa: ASSLAAGPNTEAF

v_call: TRBV21-1
cdr3_aa: ASSTGQGREVNQPQH

v_call: TRBV5-1
cdr3_aa: ASSSLTGDEAF